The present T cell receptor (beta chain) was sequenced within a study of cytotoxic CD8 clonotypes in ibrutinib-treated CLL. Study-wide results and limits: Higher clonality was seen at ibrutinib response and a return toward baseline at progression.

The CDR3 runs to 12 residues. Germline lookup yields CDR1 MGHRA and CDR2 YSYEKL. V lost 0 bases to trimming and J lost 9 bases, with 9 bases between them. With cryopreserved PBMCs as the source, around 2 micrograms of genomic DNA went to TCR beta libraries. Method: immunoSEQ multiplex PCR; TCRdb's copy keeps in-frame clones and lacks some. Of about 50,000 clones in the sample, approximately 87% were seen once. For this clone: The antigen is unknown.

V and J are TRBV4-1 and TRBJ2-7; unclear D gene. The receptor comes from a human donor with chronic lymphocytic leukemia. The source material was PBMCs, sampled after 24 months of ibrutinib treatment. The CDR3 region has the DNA TGCGCCAGCAGCCAAGACCCCTCAGCGCAGTACTTC. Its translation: CASSQDPSAQYF.